The 17 T cell receptor beta chains given below trace back to one sample, sequenced in a study of blood T cell repertoires in COVID-19. Only in-frame clones appear in the TCRdb table, and some are missing; sequencing was by immunoSEQ multiplex PCR. The sample includes around 99,000 clones, over 80% of them seen just once. The sequencing sample was made of peripheral blood. Receptor source: a woman under 40 with acute or convalescent COVID-19.

J is TRBJ1-6 and V is TRBV27; TRBD1 matches 9 bases. V dropped 7 bases and J dropped 4; count of bases not matched to a gene: 8. Germline loops: CDR1 MNHEY, CDR2 SMNVEV (reference sequence). The CDR3 is 16 amino acids. The CDR3 DNA reads TGTGCCAGCACCCTAACAGGGGGCGGATATAATTCACCCCTCCACTTT. Translating gives CASTLTGGGYNSPLHF.

The rearrangement uses TRBV10-3 and TRBJ1-6; 8 bases align to TRBD1. The CDR3 length is 17 residues. Germline V lookup: CDR1 ENHRY, CDR2 SYGVKD. Unmatched junction bases numbered 1, after V lost 0 bases and J lost 0 bases. The DNA of the CDR3 is TGTGCCATCAGTGAGTCTACAGGGGGCTCCTATAATTCACCCCTCCACTTT. It specifies CAISESTGGSYNSPLHF.

This chain joins TRBV2 and TRBJ1-1; tentatively, D is TRBD1 (6 bases). Germline lookup yields CDR1 SNHLY and CDR2 FYNNEI. The V end lost 4 bases, the J end lost 13 bases, and 16 bases lay between the germline ends. The CDR3 totals 12 residues. The CDR3 nucleotides read TGTGCCAGCAGTGGTCACAGGGAAAATGATTTCTTT. Protein: CASSGHRENDFF.

This chain uses TRBV6-5 with TRBJ1-4; TRBD1 aligns across 10 bases. The V and J ends lost 2 bases and 6 bases, in that order; junction bases with no gene match: 0. Germline CDR1 MNHEY, CDR2 SVGAGI. The CDR3 is made up of 14 amino acids. CDR3 sequence reads: CASSYGTGDEKLFF. The CDR3 nucleotides are TGTGCCAGCAGTTACGGGACAGGGGATGAAAAACTGTTTTTT.

The chain recombines TRBV4-1 with TRBJ2-1, with TRBD1 as a possible D gene (7 bases). V was pared by 6 bases and J by 9 bases, with 24 bases between. In germline, CDR1 is MGHRA, CDR2 YSYEKL. The CDR3 is 16 amino acids. The CDR3 DNA sequence: TGCGCCAGCAGTCGGCAGGGGGGACAACTCTCGGGTGAGCAGTTCTTC. Protein: CASSRQGGQLSGEQFF.

This clone was seen just once. The chain links TRBV3-1 (or the pseudogene TRBV3-2) to TRBJ2-7; TRBD1 matches 7 bases. The CDR3 spans 14 residues. Germline CDR1 and CDR2: LGHDT and YNNKEL (reference sequence). V gave up 3 bases and J gave up 5 bases; unmatched junction bases: 7. For the CDR3, the DNA is TGTGCCAGCAGCCATCGACAGGGAGTCGACGAGCAGTACTTC. It codes for CASSHRQGVDEQYF.

V and J are TRBV11-3 and TRBJ1-6; 9 positions agree with TRBD1. The junction had 7 bases not matched to a gene; V was cut back by 4 bases and J by 0 bases. CDR1 SGHNT and CDR2 YENEEA come from the germline V gene. The CDR3 is made up of 18 amino acids. The CDR3, as DNA: TGTGCCAGCAGCTACACCGGGACAGGGAGCTCCTATAATTCACCCCTCCACTTT. Its translation is CASSYTGTGSSYNSPLHF.

This clone appeared many times. The chain has TRBV10-2 and TRBJ1-3; D is unresolved. In germline, CDR1 is WSHSY, CDR2 SAAADI. The CDR3 extends over 15 amino acids. V was pared by 0 bases and J by 8 bases, with 14 bases between. CDR3 coding DNA: TGCGCCAGCAGTGAGTCTGTCGTCGGCGGGGACACCATATATTTT. Residues: CASSESVVGGDTIYF.

This chain links TRBV7-2 with TRBJ2-1; the D is unclear. Germline lookup yields CDR1 SGHTA and CDR2 FQGNSA. Trimming stripped 7 bases from V and 3 bases from J, with 16 bases between. The CDR3 spans 15 residues. The CDR3 loop reads CASIYFSGDYNEQFF. The DNA of the CDR3 is TGTGCCAGCATATATTTCAGTGGAGACTACAATGAGCAGTTCTTC.

The chain carries TRBV28 and TRBJ1-1, with 9 bases aligning to TRBD1. This CDR3 has 16 amino acids. Trimming took 6 bases from V and 4 from J; bases not matched to a gene: 12. CDR1 and CDR2 from the germline V gene are MDHEN and SYDVKM. CDR3 coding DNA: TGTGCCAGCAGCAAACTACAAACAGGGGGCATCACTGAAGCTTTCTTT. Translation gives CASSKLQTGGITEAFF.

This chain links TRBV6-2 or TRBV6-3 with TRBJ2-3, with D perhaps matching TRBD2 (7 bases). The CDR3 is 14 amino acids. The V end was cut by 0 bases, the J end by 10 bases, with 14 bases between. Germline CDR1 MNHEY, CDR2 SVGEGT. CDR3: CASSYSGGGAAQYF. The CDR3, as DNA: TGTGCCAGCAGTTACTCCGGCGGGGGCGCGGCGCAGTATTTT.

V gene TRBV2 combines with J gene TRBJ1-3, with D unclear. The CDR3 runs 13 residues. V gave up 5 bases and J gave up 3 bases, with 8 bases separating them. The V gene's germline CDR1 is SNHLY and CDR2 FYNNEI. CDR3 protein: CASSSGLGNTIYF. CDR3 coding DNA: TGTGCCAGCAGTAGTGGACTTGGAAACACCATATATTTT.

The chain combines TRBV18 with TRBJ1-1, with a tentative D call TRBD1 (6 bases). V was cut by 1 base and J by 4 bases, with 13 bases left in between. Germline assignment: CDR1 KGHSH and CDR2 LQKENI. The CDR3 has 15 residues. The DNA for the CDR3 is TGTGCCAGCTCACCACGAGTCGGGGGGCTCACTGAAGCTTTCTTT. Encoded protein: CASSPRVGGLTEAFF.

The chain recombines TRBV12-5 with TRBJ2-7; TRBD2 matches 9 bases. Germline CDR1 reads LGHNT; CDR2 reads FRNRAP. V shed 6 bases, J shed 4 bases, and the junction held 7 bases outside the gene matches. The CDR3 loop spans 14 amino acids. The CDR3 protein is CASGPGTSRYEQYF. For the CDR3, the DNA is TGTGCTAGTGGCCCCGGGACTAGCCGATACGAGCAGTACTTC.

The chain links TRBV30 to TRBJ2-2; D perhaps matches TRBD1 (5 bases). Trimming shortened V by 2 bases and J by 8 bases, and 12 bases separated the two germline ends. This CDR3 contains 13 residues. Germline assignment: CDR1 GTSNPN and CDR2 SVGIG (reference sequence). The CDR3 sequence is CAWSPRGRGELFF. CDR3 bases: TGTGCCTGGAGTCCTAGGGGCCGGGGGGAGCTGTTTTTT.

The chain is built from TRBV11-2 and TRBJ2-5; TRBD2 is a possible D gene (6 bases). Germline CDR1 is SGHAT and CDR2 is FQNNGV. The CDR3 is 16 amino acids. V was clipped by 6 bases and J by 5 bases, with 22 bases between them. This CDR3 reads CASSAYTSPMGETQYF. CDR3 in DNA: TGTGCCAGCAGTGCCTACACTAGCCCAATGGGGGAGACCCAGTACTTC.

This rearrangement joins TRBV7-2 to TRBJ2-7; 7 bases map to TRBD1. This CDR3 is 13 amino acids long. Unmatched junction bases numbered 3, after V lost 4 bases and J lost 3 bases. Germline-derived CDR1 and CDR2 are SGHTA and FQGNSA. The CDR3 DNA reads TGTGCCAGCAGCTATAACAGGGGCTACGAGCAGTACTTC. It codes for CASSYNRGYEQYF. Drawing the rest from reference TRBV7-2 and TRBJ2-7, the complete variable domain is GAGVSQSPSNKVTEKGKDVELRCDPISGHTALYWYRQSLGQGLEFLIYFQGNSAPDKSGLPSDRFSAERTGGSVSTLTIQRTQQEDSAVYLCASSYNRGYEQYFGPGTRLTVT.